This T cell receptor (beta chain) was sequenced in a study of healthy donors' naive CD4 and CD8 T cells. Each TCR library used about 500 ng of total RNA and a linear amplification protocol. Each CDR3 protein gets one entry after TCRdb re-called the reads with MiXCR. Of approximately 200,000 distinct CDR3 sequences in the sample, 65% to 80% were seen once. As regards this clonotype: The target antigen is unknown.

Whole-study findings and limits: Homeostatic proliferation of naive T cells was not examined as a bias source. Positive CDR3 charge linked to CD4+ cells, negative to CD8+ cells.

Per the germline V gene, CDR1 is SGHRS and CDR2 is YFSETQ. V was cut by 5 bases and J by 0 bases, with 9 bases left in between. The CDR3 is 14 amino acids. The specimen sequenced was naive CD4+ and CD8+ T cells sorted from blood, pooled from several donors. The receptor comes from a pool of human donors in good health; the sample pools cells from several healthy donors. V is TRBV5-1 and J is TRBJ2-1; perhaps TRBD2 as D (6 bases). This CDR3 reads CASRGGNSYNEQFF. CDR3 in DNA: TGCGCCAGCAGGGGCGGGAACTCCTACAATGAGCAGTTCTTC.